What follows are 3 T cell receptor beta chains derived from one specimen sequenced in a study of blood T cells in healthy people across ages. A sample-barcoded 5' primer and a J-beta primer mix were used in a second PCR of roughly 7 to 11 cycles. TCRdb called the 5' RACE reads again in MiXCR, with one record for every CDR3 protein. The profile shows just over 1 million distinct CDR3 sequences, 40% to 50% of them singletons. The sequencing sample was made of blood. The receptors originated from a woman in her sixties in good health.

A few counts support this clonotype. The rearrangement uses TRBV20-1 and TRBJ2-7; D is unresolved. The J call is uncertain, as TRBJ2-4 better fits the DNA end. The germline V gene has CDR1 DFQATT and CDR2 SNEGSKA (reference sequence). The CDR3 has 12 amino acids. As DNA, the CDR3 is TGCAGTGCTTGGGTGACGGTTGACATTCAGTACTTC. Its protein product is CSAWVTVDIQYF.

The sample holds one count of this clonotype. V usage is TRBV18 and J usage is TRBJ2-5; 7 nucleotides agree with TRBD2. Germline trimming cut 4 bases from V and 11 bases from J; bases unmatched to any gene: 13. Germline V lookup: CDR1 KGHSH, CDR2 LQKENI. The CDR3 length is 14 residues. CDR3 in amino acids: CASSRGGGTAQQYF. The CDR3 nucleotides read TGTGCCAGCTCACGAGGCGGGGGAACCGCGCAGCAGTACTTC.

The chain carries TRBV6-5 and TRBJ2-1; 7 positions match TRBD2. The CDR3 has 16 amino acids. The J segment lost 2 bases and the V segment lost 2 bases, leaving 6 bases of the junction unmatched. Germline CDR1 is MNHEY and CDR2 is SVGAGI. The CDR3: CASSYIREVPYNEQFF. Here the CDR3 DNA reads TGTGCCAGCAGTTACATACGGGAGGTTCCCTACAATGAGCAGTTCTTC.